This is a list of T cell receptor beta chains from one sample in a study of Ad26.COV2.S vaccination and SARS-CoV-2 variants. Clones were read by immunoSEQ multiplex PCR, and TCRdb kept only the in-frame ones, dropping some. Among some 330,000 clones, approximately 87% were seen once, and the ten largest hold 5% to 6.5%. The specimen comprised peripheral blood, sampled in a trial of Ad26.COV2.S vaccine versus placebo. The receptors were gathered from a person between 18 and 59 years old who received the Ad26.COV2.S COVID-19 vaccine or a placebo. Each CDR3 is given with its conserved first and last residue. The D gene is left open where the match is weak.

v_call	d_call	j_call	cdr3_nt	cdr3_aa
TRBV3-1/TRBV3-2	TRBD1	TRBJ2-4	TGTGCCAGCAGCCGCGGGGACAGGGGGGACATTCAGTACTTC	CASSRGDRGDIQYF
TRBV9	.	TRBJ1-3	TGTGCCAGCAGCGTAGTGGTGGGGGCGAGCTCTGGAAACACCATATATTTT	CASSVVVGASSGNTIYF
TRBV5-1	TRBD1	TRBJ1-2	TGCGCCAGCAGCCAGTTACAGGGGGCGGACTATGGCTACACCTTC	CASSQLQGADYGYTF
TRBV19	.	TRBJ2-1	TGTGCCACCCTCCCGACCGGGACGGCCCCTACCCCGAGCTCCTACAATGAGCAGTTCTTC	CATLPTGTAPTPSSYNEQFF
TRBV5-1	.	TRBJ2-7	TGCGCCAGCACCAAGGGGGATAGCCCCTACGAGCAGTACTTC	CASTKGDSPYEQYF
TRBV4-1	.	TRBJ1-1	TGCGCCAGCAGCCAAGGTTCGGGCAGGGCAAGGACTGAAGCTTTCTTT	CASSQGSGRARTEAFF
TRBV27	.	TRBJ2-1	TGTGCCAGCAGTTTGGGGGTTAGCTCCTACAATGAGCAGTTCTTC	CASSLGVSSYNEQFF
TRBV7-9	.	TRBJ1-2	TGTGCCAGCAGCTTAGATTTTGGGAGTGGCGGCTACACCTTC	CASSLDFGSGGYTF
TRBV4-3	.	TRBJ2-5	TGCGCCAGCTCAAGGGGGGGGCAGTCCAAAGAGACCCAGTACTTC	CASSRGGQSKETQYF
TRBV30	.	TRBJ1-3	TGTGCCTGGAGTGTGTCGGGAGACACCATATATTTT	CAWSVSGDTIYF
TRBV11-2	.	TRBJ1-1	TGTGCCAGCAGCCCGGGAGACACAGCGAACACTGAAGCTTTCTTT	CASSPGDTANTEAFF
TRBV12-5	.	TRBJ2-5	TGTGCTAGTGCCTTGCTAGTCAGAGGGGGTCCACGGACCCAGTACTTC	CASALLVRGGPRTQYF
TRBV7-3	.	TRBJ1-2	TGTGCCAGCAGCCCCGACGGAAACTATGGCTACACCTTC	CASSPDGNYGYTF
TRBV5-4	.	TRBJ1-2	TGTGCCAGCAGCTTGTGGCAGACCTCTAACTATGGCTACACCTTC	CASSLWQTSNYGYTF
TRBV19	.	TRBJ2-6	TGTGCCACCCTAATTGAGGGGACTGGGGCCAACGTCCTGACTTTC	CATLIEGTGANVLTF
TRBV15	TRBD1	TRBJ2-2	TGTGCCACCAGCAGGAGCAGGGGGCCGGGCACCGGGGAGCTGTTTTTT	CATSRSRGPGTGELFF
TRBV14	.	TRBJ1-1	TGTGCCAGCAGCGCTCAGGGGTACACTGAAGCTTTCTTT	CASSAQGYTEAFF
TRBV4-3	TRBD2	TRBJ2-3	TGCGCCAGCAGCCCCCAAAGCATCGGAGCGGGAGGAACAGATACGCAGTATTTT	CASSPQSIGAGGTDTQYF
TRBV2	.	TRBJ1-1	TGTGCCAGCAGGATTGAAGAGGGGGTAAACACTGAAGCTTTCTTT	CASRIEEGVNTEAFF
TRBV7-9	.	TRBJ2-2	TGTGCCAGCAGCTTAGGGGCAGGGGTCCCCGGGGAGCTGTTTTTT	CASSLGAGVPGELFF
TRBV10-3	.	TRBJ1-3	TGTGCCATCAGTGGCGGAATACAGTCTGGAAACACCATATATTTT	CAISGGIQSGNTIYF
TRBV7-2	.	TRBJ1-1	TGTGCCAGCAGTTCCCGTCGGAGCACTGAAGCTTTCTTT	CASSSRRSTEAFF
TRBV6-6	.	TRBJ1-1	TGTGCCAGCAGTCCGGGACACTCGAACACTGAAGCTTTCTTT	CASSPGHSNTEAFF
TRBV5-6	TRBD1	TRBJ1-2	TGTGCCAGCAGCTTGGGAGACAGGGGAGTTTCGGGTTATGGCTACACCTTC	CASSLGDRGVSGYGYTF
TRBV7-2	.	TRBJ1-2	TGTGCCAGCACCCCGGTAGGTGGGTATGGCTACACCTTC	CASTPVGGYGYTF
TRBV5-1	TRBD2	TRBJ2-1	TGCGCCAGCAGCCCACGACTAGCGGGAGGGACCCATGAGCAGTTCTTC	CASSPRLAGGTHEQFF